A single sample is the source of the 29 T cell receptor beta chains below, sequenced in a study of radiotherapy plus CTLA-4 blockade in lung cancer. The protocol was immunoSEQ multiplex PCR, while the TCRdb copy is restricted to in-frame clones and leaves out a portion. The repertoire includes around 59,000 clones, just over 75% of them detected once, and 3% to 4% sits in the top ten. Source: peripheral blood, taken from a patient treated with radiotherapy plus ipilimumab. The receptors stem from a human donor with non-small cell lung cancer who had a partial response to radiotherapy plus ipilimumab.

Turning to this clone: The same CDR3 arises from other DNA sequences in this sample as well. The chain combines TRBV7-9 with TRBJ2-1, with D possibly TRBD1 on 5 matching bases. This CDR3 has 14 residues. Germline CDR1 and CDR2: SEHNR and FQNEAQ (reference sequence). V dropped 5 bases and J dropped 1 base, with 9 bases sitting between them. This chain's CDR3 is CASSATVSYNEQFF. The CDR3 DNA reads TGTGCCAGCAGCGCGACAGTTTCCTACAATGAGCAGTTCTTC.

To note about this clone: No conserved phenylalanine or tryptophan ends this CDR3, so it is likely a read error. Because the CDR3's place on the DNA is in doubt, the DNA is left out and the CDR3 is given as listed by TCRdb. This chain connects TRBV21-1 to TRBJ2-7; the tabulated D call, TRBD2, remains unverified against the DNA. TRBV21-1 is listed as a pseudogene. Both ends counted, the CDR3 spans 8 residues. Here the CDR3 reads CASNHRLD.

This sequence joins TRBV27 and TRBJ2-7; TRBD2 matches 8 bases. J was trimmed by 0 bases and V by 3 bases; bases with no gene match: 7. This CDR3 is built from 16 residues. The germline V gene encodes CDR1 MNHEY and CDR2 SMNVEV (reference sequence). In DNA, the CDR3 is TGTGCCAGCAGTTTCCGGGGGGGACTACGCTCCTACGAGCAGTACTTC. Translated: CASSFRGGLRSYEQYF.

This chain connects TRBV5-1 to TRBJ1-4, with 7 positions matching TRBD1. There are 18 residues in the CDR3. In germline, CDR1 is SGHRS, CDR2 YFSETQ. The V gene end was trimmed by 1 base and the J gene end by 0 bases; junction bases not matched to a gene: 9. The CDR3 region is CASSLSGTGVATNEKLFF. The DNA for the CDR3 is TGCGCCAGCAGCTTGTCGGGAACAGGGGTTGCAACTAATGAAAAACTGTTTTTT. Complete variable domain (other parts from reference TRBV5-1 and TRBJ1-4): KAGVTQTPRYLIKTRGQQVTLSCSPISGHRSVSWYQQTPGQGLQFLFEYFSETQRNKGNFPGRFSGRQFSNSRSEMNVSTLELGDSALYLCASSLSGTGVATNEKLFFGSGTQLSVL.

The V and J genes are TRBV19 and TRBJ2-5; TRBD2 might be the D (5 bases). V was trimmed by 5 bases and J by 5 bases, leaving 9 bases between them. This CDR3 is 12 amino acids long. Per germline, CDR1 LNHDA and CDR2 SQIVND (reference sequence). CDR3 sequence reads: CASSEGLETQYF. As DNA, the CDR3 is TGTGCCAGTAGTGAGGGCCTGGAGACCCAGTACTTC.

This chain links TRBV9 with TRBJ2-1; the match to TRBD2 covers 7 bases. The CDR3 totals 17 residues. Germline V gene data show CDR1 as SGDLS and CDR2 as YYNGEE. J lost 10 bases, V lost 4 bases, and 20 bases had no gene match. The CDR3 protein is CASSLSAGAGRVGEQFF. CDR3 DNA: TGTGCCAGCAGCCTTAGTGCGGGAGCGGGAAGGGTTGGGGAGCAGTTCTTC.

The chain joins TRBV2 to TRBJ2-7, with 7 bases that match TRBD1. The trim removed 6 bases at V and 2 bases at J, leaving 10 bases unmatched. CDR1 SNHLY and CDR2 FYNNEI come from the germline V gene. The CDR3 totals 15 residues. CDR3 sequence reads: CASRHYGTETYEQYF. The DNA for the CDR3 is TGTGCCAGCAGACACTACGGGACAGAGACCTACGAGCAGTACTTC. The entire variable domain, with the rest obtained from reference TRBV2 and TRBJ2-7, is as follows: EPEVTQTPSHQVTQMGQEVILRCVPISNHLYFYWYRQILGQKVEFLVSFYNNEISEKSEIFDDQFSVERPDGSNFTLKIRSTKLEDSAMYFCASRHYGTETYEQYFGPGTRLTVT.

This clone has just one count. For the CDR3, the DNA is TGTGCCAGCAGCTTGGGGACATCCAATGAAAAACTGTTTTTT. Translated: CASSLGTSNEKLFF. The chain has TRBV11-2 and TRBJ1-4; D may be TRBD1 (6 bases). Germline assignment: CDR1 SGHAT and CDR2 FQNNGV. Trimming took off 3 bases at V and 5 bases at J, with 10 bases between the two ends. The CDR3 covers 14 residues.

The chain combines TRBV27 with TRBJ2-1; the match to TRBD1 covers 9 bases. The trim removed 5 bases at V and 10 bases at J, leaving 6 bases unmatched. The germline CDR1 and CDR2 sequences are MNHEY and SMNVEV (reference sequence). There are 13 residues in the CDR3. The CDR3 is CASSNRGRGEQFF. In nucleotides, the CDR3 is TGTGCCAGCAGTAACAGGGGGCGCGGCGAGCAGTTCTTC.

The CDR3 spells CASSPRTDTGELFF. The CDR3 DNA reads TGCGCCAGCAGCCCACGGACAGATACCGGGGAGCTGTTTTTT. The rearrangement links TRBV5-1 to TRBJ2-2; tentative D call: TRBD1 (6 bases). Germline V CDR1 and CDR2: SGHRS, YFSETQ. The CDR3 length is 14 residues. With 4 bases removed from V and 5 bases from J, the gap between germline ends came to 12 bases.

V is TRBV5-1 and J is TRBJ2-6; D possibly corresponds to TRBD1 (6 bases). V lost 0 bases, J lost 2 bases, and 12 bases lay in between. Germline CDR1 is SGHRS and CDR2 is YFSETQ. The CDR3 covers 17 residues. The CDR3 sequence is CASSLAAGGAGANVLTF. In nucleotides, the CDR3 is TGCGCCAGCAGCTTGGCCGCTGGGGGCGCTGGGGCCAACGTCCTGACTTTC. Full variable domain (rest looked up from reference TRBV5-1 and TRBJ2-6): KAGVTQTPRYLIKTRGQQVTLSCSPISGHRSVSWYQQTPGQGLQFLFEYFSETQRNKGNFPGRFSGRQFSNSRSEMNVSTLELGDSALYLCASSLAAGGAGANVLTFGAGSRLTVL.

V usage is TRBV28 and J usage is TRBJ2-7; D call uncertain. From germline, CDR1 is MDHEN and CDR2 SYDVKM. Trimming took off 6 bases at V and 2 bases at J, with 5 bases between the two ends. This CDR3 is 11 amino acids long. CDR3 DNA sequence: TGTGCCAGCAGCACTGCCTACGAGCAGTACTTC. This translates into CASSTAYEQYF.

The chain joins TRBV7-9 to TRBJ2-7, with D possibly TRBD1 on 5 matching bases. CDR1 and CDR2 (germline): SEHNR, FQNEAQ (reference sequence). V was cut by 6 bases and J by 7 bases, with 13 bases left in between. The CDR3 sequence is 12 residues long. CDR3 in DNA: TGTGCCAGCAGTTCCCTTAGGGGAGAGCAGTACTTC. The encoded protein is CASSSLRGEQYF.

This clone was counted between two and nine times. The chain carries TRBV7-8 and TRBJ2-1; TRBD2 aligns across 9 bases. Germline V gene data show CDR1 as SGHVS and CDR2 as FQNEAQ. With 1 base clipped from V and 8 bases from J, the junction kept 12 bases outside the gene matches. CDR3 size: 17 residues. CDR3 in DNA: TGTGCCAGCAGCTTAGATTGGCGGGGGGGCCTGTCGGATGAGCAGTTCTTC. It translates to CASSLDWRGGLSDEQFF.

CDR3 sequence: CASRSDRVTRGNTIYF. The CDR3 bases are TGTGCCAGCAGATCCGACAGGGTAACCAGAGGAAACACCATATATTTT. This chain joins TRBV7-9 and TRBJ1-3, with 7 bases fitting TRBD1. V dropped 6 bases and J dropped 4; count of bases not matched to a gene: 12. Germline V lookup: CDR1 SEHNR, CDR2 FQNEAQ (reference sequence). The CDR3 is made up of 16 amino acids.

This clone turned up a few times. This rearrangement joins TRBV7-9 to TRBJ2-7, with D perhaps matching TRBD2 (5 bases). Looked up from germline, CDR1 is SEHNR and CDR2 is FQNEAQ (reference sequence). V lost 5 bases and J lost 0, with 17 bases in between. The CDR3 sequence is 16 residues long. CDR3 amino acids: CASSQVLGGSSYEQYF. DNA for the CDR3: TGTGCCAGCAGCCAGGTTCTCGGAGGCAGCTCCTACGAGCAGTACTTC.

This chain links TRBV2 with TRBJ2-7; 8 nucleotides align to TRBD1. The CDR3 totals 12 residues. V gave up 7 bases and J gave up 6 bases; unmatched junction bases: 5. CDR1 is SNHLY, CDR2 FYNNEI, per germline. This chain's CDR3 is CASTTGEGEQYF. In nucleotides, the CDR3 is TGTGCCAGCACGACAGGGGAAGGCGAGCAGTACTTC.

The chain joins TRBV5-4 to TRBJ2-2, with 12 bases identical to TRBD2. V shed 4 bases, J shed 1 base, and the junction held 2 bases outside the gene matches. In germline, CDR1 is SGHNT, CDR2 YYREEE (reference sequence). The CDR3 is made up of 16 amino acids. CDR3 nucleotide sequence: TGTGCCAGCAGCATGACTAGCGGGGGGAACACCGGGGAGCTGTTTTTT. Residues: CASSMTSGGNTGELFF.

This clone was seen only a few times. J is TRBJ1-3 and V is TRBV11-2; TRBD1 agrees at 7 bases. This CDR3 region has 17 residues. J gave up 0 bases and V 7 bases, and 12 bases lay outside the gene matches. The V gene's germline CDR1 is SGHAT and CDR2 FQNNGV. DNA of the CDR3: TGTGCCAGCACCCGTTGGGCCGGACAGGTCTCTGGAAACACCATATATTTT. Amino acid sequence: CASTRWAGQVSGNTIYF.

The V gene is TRBV9, the J gene TRBJ1-4; D is unresolved. This CDR3 has 15 amino acids. The germline V and J ends were trimmed by 0 bases and 2 bases, with 8 bases remaining between them. The V gene's germline CDR1 is SGDLS and CDR2 YYNGEE. CDR3 coding DNA: TGTGCCAGCAGCGTAGAACTAGGGACTAATGAAAAACTGTTTTTT. Its translation is CASSVELGTNEKLFF.

CDR3: CASSLGETRLAKNIQYF. CDR3 coding DNA: TGTGCCAGCAGCTTGGGGGAGACAAGACTAGCCAAAAACATTCAGTACTTC. The chain carries TRBV5-6 and TRBJ2-4; TRBD2 is a possible D gene (5 bases). Germline V gives CDR1 SGHDT, CDR2 YYEEEE. CDR3 size: 17 residues. Trimming shortened V by 0 bases and J by 0 bases, and 13 bases separated the two germline ends.

The J gene is TRBJ1-4, the V gene TRBV4-2, with 8 bases aligning to TRBD1. This CDR3 comprises 17 residues. Germline V CDR1 and CDR2: LGHNA, YNFKEQ. With 4 bases clipped from V and 6 bases from J, the junction kept 13 bases outside the gene matches. The chain's CDR3 is CASSLRIAGTGDEKLFF. DNA of the CDR3: TGTGCCAGCAGCCTCCGGATAGCCGGGACAGGAGATGAAAAACTGTTTTTT.

The chain has TRBV29-1 and TRBJ1-1; a possible D gene is TRBD1 (6 bases). This CDR3 contains 13 residues. Germline loops: CDR1 SQVTM, CDR2 ANQGSEA. V dropped 5 bases and J dropped 1 base, with 11 bases sitting between them. CDR3 protein: CSVSGHSNTEAFF. Written as DNA, the CDR3 is TGCAGCGTTTCGGGACACTCGAACACTGAAGCTTTCTTT.

This clone has only a few counts. The chain has TRBV6-1 and TRBJ1-2, with D possibly matching TRBD1 (6 bases). V lost 0 bases, J lost 4 bases, and 15 bases lay in between. Germline CDR1 is MNHNS and CDR2 is SASEGT. This CDR3 spans 16 amino acids. CDR3 sequence reads: CASSEASSDSSYGYTF. The CDR3, as DNA: TGTGCCAGCAGTGAAGCGAGCTCGGACAGCAGCTATGGCTACACCTTC.

V usage is TRBV4-3 and J usage is TRBJ1-1; no reliable D call. Per germline, CDR1 LGHNA and CDR2 YSLEER. The CDR3 runs 13 residues. With 0 bases removed from V and 4 bases from J, the gap between germline ends came to 6 bases. CDR3 bases: TGCGCCAGCAGCCAAGAAGAGTCCACTGAAGCTTTCTTT. Its translation is CASSQEESTEAFF.

This chain connects TRBV7-9 to TRBJ1-1, with a weak D call TRBD1 (5 bases). Germline V gives CDR1 SEHNR, CDR2 FQNEAQ (reference sequence). This CDR3 has 16 amino acids. Trimming took off 1 base at V and 4 bases at J, with 16 bases between the two ends. CDR3 sequence: CASSLGSLGRGTEAFF. The DNA of the CDR3 is TGTGCCAGCAGCTTAGGGTCCCTGGGGCGAGGCACTGAAGCTTTCTTT.

This chain joins TRBV25-1 and TRBJ1-2, with D possibly matching TRBD1 (5 bases). CDR3 length: 13 residues. V was pared by 7 bases and J by 4 bases, with 13 bases between. Germline CDR1 MGHDK, CDR2 SYGVNS. The CDR3 DNA follows: TGTGCCAGCACAGGGTTAAGGGGCTATGGCTACACCTTC. Protein sequence: CASTGLRGYGYTF.

This clone has more than one count but fewer than ten. The chain is built from TRBV2 and TRBJ1-1; 8 positions agree with TRBD1. Trimming took 3 bases from V and 4 from J; bases not matched to a gene: 16. Germline CDR1 reads SNHLY; CDR2 reads FYNNEI. CDR3 size: 18 residues. The CDR3: CASSDPGQGVFRGTEAFF. CDR3 bases: TGTGCCAGCAGTGACCCCGGACAGGGTGTCTTTCGAGGCACTGAAGCTTTCTTT. Drawing the rest from reference TRBV2 and TRBJ1-1, the complete variable domain is EPEVTQTPSHQVTQMGQEVILRCVPISNHLYFYWYRQILGQKVEFLVSFYNNEISEKSEIFDDQFSVERPDGSNFTLKIRSTKLEDSAMYFCASSDPGQGVFRGTEAFFGQGTRLTVV.

V usage is TRBV2 and J usage is TRBJ2-7; TRBD2 agrees at 10 bases. With V trimmed by 4 bases and J by 2 bases, 2 bases remained unmatched. There are 14 residues in the CDR3. In germline, CDR1 is SNHLY, CDR2 FYNNEI. CDR3 in DNA: TGTGCCAGCAGTGCTAGCGGGGGTACCTACGAGCAGTACTTC. Translation gives CASSASGGTYEQYF.